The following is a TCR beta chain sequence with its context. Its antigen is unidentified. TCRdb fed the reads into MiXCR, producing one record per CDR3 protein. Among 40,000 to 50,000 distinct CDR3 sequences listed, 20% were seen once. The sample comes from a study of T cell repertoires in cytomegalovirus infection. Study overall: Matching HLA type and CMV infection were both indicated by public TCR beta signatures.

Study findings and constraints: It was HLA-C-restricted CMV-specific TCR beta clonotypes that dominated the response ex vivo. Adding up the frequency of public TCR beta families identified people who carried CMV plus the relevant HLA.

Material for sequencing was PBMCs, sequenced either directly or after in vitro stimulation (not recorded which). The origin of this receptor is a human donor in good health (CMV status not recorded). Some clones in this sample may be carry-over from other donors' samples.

DNA of the CDR3: TGTGCCAGCAGCCTCCTCGGGCAGGGGGCATCCTACGAGCAGTACTTC. Protein sequence: CASSLLGQGASYEQYF. The chain uses TRBV11-3 and TRBJ2-7, with 8 bases fitting TRBD1. This CDR3 region has 16 residues. The trim removed 5 bases at V and 1 base at J, leaving 10 bases unmatched. Germline V gene data show CDR1 as SGHNT and CDR2 as YENEEA.